These 4 T cell receptor beta chains came from one sample sequenced in a study of beta chain features in type 1 diabetes. Isolated RNA was reverse transcribed in full, so expressed TCRB transcripts were sequenced. Using immunoSEQ multiplex PCR, the repertoire was profiled, and TCRdb retains in-frame clones only, with some absent. The sample contains hundreds of thousands of clones, 25% to 35% of which appear only once. Sequencing was performed on naive CD4+ T cells from blood. The receptors here all came from a man aged 18-30 years in good health.

CDR3 in DNA: TGTGCCAGCAGCTTGGGCGGGAGATCCTACAATGAGCAGTTCTTC. It translates to CASSLGGRSYNEQFF. The V gene is TRBV11-3, the J gene TRBJ2-1; 7 bases map to TRBD2. Germline trimming cut 3 bases from V and 1 base from J; bases unmatched to any gene: 3. There are 15 residues in the CDR3. The germline V gene has CDR1 SGHNT and CDR2 YENEEA.

The chain recombines TRBV6-5 with TRBJ1-1; 8 nucleotides align to TRBD1. The ends lost 4 bases at V and 8 bases at J; junction bases unmatched: 6. The CDR3 length is 13 residues. Germline CDR1 MNHEY, CDR2 SVGAGI. DNA of the CDR3: TGTGCCAGCAGTTTCACTCGACAGGGGGAAGCTTTCTTT. This sequence encodes CASSFTRQGEAFF.

The chain has TRBV7-9 and TRBJ2-7, with 8 bases lining up with TRBD2. Trimming removed 5 bases from V and 2 bases from J; junction bases left unmatched: 5. The length of the CDR3 is 14 residues. The germline gives CDR1 SEHNR, CDR2 FQNEAQ (reference sequence). Here the CDR3 reads CASSPGGRTYEQYF. For the CDR3, the DNA is TGTGCCAGCAGCCCGGGGGGGCGAACCTACGAGCAGTACTTC. Combining the CDR3 with reference TRBV7-9 and TRBJ2-7 gives the whole variable domain DTGVSQNPRHKITKRGQNVTFRCDPISEHNRLYWYRQTLGQGPEFLTYFQNEAQLEKSRLLSDRFSAERPKGSFSTLEIQRTEQGDSAMYLCASSPGGRTYEQYFGPGTRLTVT.

CDR3 sequence (DNA): TGTGCCAGCAGCGTTGGCGGGAGGCCCACCTACGAGCAGTACTTC. Amino acids: CASSVGGRPTYEQYF. The genes are TRBV9 and TRBJ2-7, with 8 positions matching TRBD2. CDR3 length: 15 residues. Trimming at V came to 2 bases and at J to 2 bases, leaving 6 bases not matched to a gene. CDR1 and CDR2 from the germline V gene are SGDLS and YYNGEE.